A single sample is the source of the 18 T cell receptor beta chains below, sequenced in a study of T cell responses to AZD1222 COVID-19 vaccine. The repertoire was sequenced with immunoSEQ multiplex PCR; TCRdb's copy has only in-frame clones and lacks some. The sample holds some 140,000 clones, about 92% seen once. Sequencing used peripheral blood, obtained on day 0 of AZD1222 vaccination. These receptors all stem from an adult in good health.

This clone has a single count. The chain recombines TRBV19 with TRBJ2-1, with TRBD1 matching over 8 bases. This CDR3 has 16 residues. CDR1 is LNHDA and CDR2 is SQIVND in the germline V gene (reference sequence). Unmatched junction bases numbered 12, after V lost 4 bases and J lost 7 bases. CDR3 DNA: TGTGCCAGTAGTAGGGGACCCGGGACAGGTAGGAATGAGCAGTTCTTC. This gives the protein CASSRGPGTGRNEQFF.

The chain combines TRBV5-1 with TRBJ1-5; tentatively, D is TRBD1 (6 bases). The CDR3 has 15 amino acids. CDR1 and CDR2 from the germline V gene are SGHRS and YFSETQ. Trimming removed 0 bases from V and 7 bases from J, with 14 bases in between. The CDR3 DNA follows: TGCGCCAGCAGCTTGGTTCCGGGGGCAAGGCAGCCCCAGCATTTT. Amino acids: CASSLVPGARQPQHF.

The genes are TRBV11-2 and TRBJ1-2; D remains unclear. Germline assignment: CDR1 SGHAT and CDR2 FQNNGV. This CDR3 spans 13 amino acids. The germline V and J ends were trimmed by 4 bases and 2 bases, with 8 bases remaining between them. The CDR3, as DNA: TGTGCCAGCAGCTCCCCCCCCAACTATGGCTACACCTTC. Protein sequence: CASSSPPNYGYTF.

A single count supports this clone. The chain joins TRBV2 to TRBJ1-1; 8 bases align to TRBD1. Losses at the gene ends were 8 bases for V and 1 base for J; bases not matched to a gene: 3. The germline V gene has CDR1 SNHLY and CDR2 FYNNEI. CDR3 length equals 13 residues. CDR3 nucleotide sequence: TGTGCCAGCGGGGGACAGGCGAACACTGAAGCTTTCTTT. It encodes CASGGQANTEAFF.

The chain couples TRBV5-1 to TRBJ1-1; no definite D call. CDR1 and CDR2 (germline): SGHRS, YFSETQ. CDR3 size: 19 residues. The V gene lost 1 base and the J gene lost 3 bases, with 25 bases spanning the gap. This chain's CDR3 is CASSLYSGLPPLADTEAFF. CDR3 bases: TGCGCCAGCAGCTTGTACTCAGGACTTCCTCCACTGGCGGACACTGAAGCTTTCTTT.

This clone has only one observation. The V gene is TRBV7-2, the J gene TRBJ2-3; TRBD2 might be the D (7 bases). The CDR3 contains 13 residues. Germline V gene sequence: CDR1 SGHTA, CDR2 FQGNSA. V lost 3 bases and J 7 bases, leaving 11 bases between the germline ends. The CDR3 here is CASSFAGANTQYF. CDR3 nucleotides: TGTGCCAGCAGCTTTGCGGGGGCTAATACGCAGTATTTT.

The chain recombines TRBV13 with TRBJ2-1, with a weak D call TRBD1 (7 bases). Trimming left V 4 bases short and J 0 bases short, with 10 bases between. This CDR3 contains 15 residues. Per germline, CDR1 PRHDT and CDR2 FYEKMQ (reference sequence). CDR3 bases: TGTGCCAGCAGCTCAGGGGGGCGCTCCTACAATGAGCAGTTCTTC. Amino acids: CASSSGGRSYNEQFF.

V is TRBV9 and J is TRBJ2-7; weak D call: TRBD2 (5 bases). Germline V gene data show CDR1 as SGDLS and CDR2 as YYNGEE. The CDR3 has 16 amino acids. Between the trimmed V and J ends, which lost 4 bases and 1 base, there was a span of 18 bases. The CDR3 protein is CASSPRRSGASYEQYF. CDR3 coding DNA: TGTGCCAGCAGCCCCCGCCGGAGCGGAGCATCCTACGAGCAGTACTTC.

The chain recombines TRBV19 with TRBJ1-4; D unresolved. This CDR3 has 13 residues. The V gene's germline CDR1 is LNHDA and CDR2 SQIVND (reference sequence). V was clipped by 5 bases and J by 4 bases, with 8 bases between them. CDR3 loop: CASSLPNNEKLFF. The DNA for the CDR3 is TGTGCCAGTAGTCTTCCGAATAATGAAAAACTGTTTTTT.

V gene TRBV3-1 (or the pseudogene TRBV3-2) combines with J gene TRBJ2-1; D unresolved. CDR1 LGHDT and CDR2 YNNKEL come from the germline V gene (reference sequence). The CDR3 is 15 residues long. Between the trimmed V and J ends, which lost 0 bases and 3 bases, there was a span of 9 bases. CDR3 residues: CASSQEILLYNEQFF. The CDR3 DNA is TGTGCCAGCAGCCAAGAGATTCTACTCTACAATGAGCAGTTCTTC.

V gene TRBV6-1 combines with J gene TRBJ1-5, with D tentatively TRBD1 (5 bases). Trimming stripped 1 base from V and 2 bases from J, with 12 bases between. The CDR3 is 16 amino acids. Germline CDR1 is MNHNS and CDR2 is SASEGT. The CDR3 region is CASSEVVWGGNQPQHF. In DNA, the CDR3 is TGTGCCAGCAGTGAAGTAGTATGGGGGGGCAATCAGCCCCAGCATTTT.

The V and J genes are TRBV6-5 and TRBJ1-6; D may be TRBD1 (5 bases). CDR3 length: 15 amino acids. The V gene lost 0 bases and the J gene lost 7 bases, with 10 bases spanning the gap. CDR1 and CDR2 from the germline V gene are MNHEY and SVGAGI. The CDR3 region is CASSYSKRTNSPLHF. As DNA, the CDR3 is TGTGCCAGCAGTTACTCGAAACGGACAAATTCACCCCTCCACTTT.

This clone was recorded once. This chain joins TRBV12-3 or TRBV12-4 and TRBJ1-5; 8 nucleotides agree with TRBD1. J was trimmed by 7 bases and V by 7 bases; bases with no gene match: 6. CDR3 length: 13 residues. The CDR3 reads CASTPTGAQPQHF. The CDR3 nucleotides are TGTGCCAGCACCCCGACAGGGGCCCAGCCCCAGCATTTT.

DNA for the CDR3: TGTGCCAGCAGCCCACAGACCCAATATGGCTACACCTTC. It encodes CASSPQTQYGYTF. This sequence joins TRBV7-2 and TRBJ1-2, with D uncertain. Germline CDR1 reads SGHTA; CDR2 reads FQGNSA. V gave up 5 bases and J gave up 5 bases, with 12 bases separating them. The CDR3 is 13 amino acids.

This chain joins TRBV5-8 and TRBJ2-7; TRBD2 is a possible D gene (7 bases). The CDR3 loop spans 14 amino acids. The V gene lost 2 bases and the J gene lost 6 bases, with 15 bases spanning the gap. Germline values: CDR1 SGHTS, CDR2 YDEGEE. The CDR3 loop is CASSFRGAGLEQYF. DNA for the CDR3: TGTGCCAGCAGCTTTCGGGGGGCCGGGCTCGAGCAGTACTTC.

The rearrangement uses TRBV7-3 and TRBJ1-2; D ambiguous. Trimming pared 2 bases from V and 6 bases from J, leaving 10 bases between. Germline V CDR1 and CDR2: SGHTA, FQGTGA. The CDR3 is 13 residues long. The CDR3 sequence is CASSLWGTDGYTF. The DNA of the CDR3 is TGTGCCAGCAGCTTATGGGGTACAGATGGCTACACCTTC.

CDR3 region: CASSIPTVYNEQFF. The CDR3, as DNA: TGCGCCAGCAGCATCCCGACAGTCTACAATGAGCAGTTCTTC. The chain has TRBV5-1 and TRBJ2-1, with D possibly being TRBD1 (5 bases). Trimming removed 4 bases from V and 3 bases from J, with 11 bases in between. This CDR3 contains 14 residues. Looked up from germline, CDR1 is SGHRS and CDR2 is YFSETQ.

V usage is TRBV5-1 and J usage is TRBJ2-6, with D uncertain. Looked up from germline, CDR1 is SGHRS and CDR2 is YFSETQ. Trimming left V 0 bases short and J 4 bases short, with 5 bases between. CDR3 size: 14 residues. The DNA for the CDR3 is TGCGCCAGCAGCTTGGATGCCGGGGCCAACGTCCTGACTTTC. It is translated as CASSLDAGANVLTF.